This T cell receptor (beta chain) was documented in a study of T cell responses to AZD1222 COVID-19 vaccine. Overall study results and limits: There were repertoire samples only from the period after the peak T cell response. Following two doses of AZD1222, Spike-specific TCR breadth and depth rose. Across the whole spike, CD4 TCRs peaked at regions 160-218 and 743-854.

Trimming cost V 6 bases and J 10 bases, with 10 bases left between them. Germline-derived CDR1 and CDR2 are LGHDT and YNNKEL (reference sequence). The CDR3 extends over 11 amino acids. Produced via immunoSEQ multiplex PCR; TCRdb's table is partial and in-frame only. The sample shows fewer than 120,000 clones, 94% of them seen only once. About this clone: What it binds is unknown.

This chain connects TRBV3-1 (or the pseudogene TRBV3-2) to TRBJ2-1; no clear D. The source material was peripheral blood, sampled 28 days after the second AZD1222 dose. This sequence originates from an adult who received the AZD1222 COVID-19 vaccine. The CDR3, as DNA: TGTGCCAGCAGATTTAGTGACGAGCAGTTCTTC. This gives the protein CASRFSDEQFF.